The clone carrying this T cell receptor (beta chain) has a single count. The antigen is undetermined. This entry comes from a study of neoadjuvant anti-PD-1 for oral cavity cancer. Study background: Patients without progression received a fourth nivolumab dose around day 43, then surgical resection on days 50-56. Overall study results and limits: Each response group had just a few patients in TCR analyses. Higher pretreatment Treg/Th17 ratios tracked higher pretreatment blood clonality.

The CDR3 covers 19 residues. These newly diagnosed stage II-IVA oral cavity squamous cell carcinoma patients had no prior systemic or radiation treatment. The repertoire was sequenced with immunoSEQ multiplex PCR; TCRdb's copy has only in-frame clones and lacks some. This table holds 80,000 to 95,000 clones, roughly 80% found once. The specimen was PBMCs, collected before nivolumab (anti-PD-1) treatment. The chain employs TRBV1 and TRBJ2-1; the table names TRBD2, a call not compared with the DNA. TRBV1 is described as a pseudogene. The sequence came from a person aged 40 to 85 with oral cavity squamous cell carcinoma. The chain's CDR3 is CTSSQGDYRVSNSYNEQFF. The CDR3 nucleotides are TGCACCAGCAGCCAAGGGGACTACCGAGTATCAAACTCCTACAATGAGCAGTTCTTC.